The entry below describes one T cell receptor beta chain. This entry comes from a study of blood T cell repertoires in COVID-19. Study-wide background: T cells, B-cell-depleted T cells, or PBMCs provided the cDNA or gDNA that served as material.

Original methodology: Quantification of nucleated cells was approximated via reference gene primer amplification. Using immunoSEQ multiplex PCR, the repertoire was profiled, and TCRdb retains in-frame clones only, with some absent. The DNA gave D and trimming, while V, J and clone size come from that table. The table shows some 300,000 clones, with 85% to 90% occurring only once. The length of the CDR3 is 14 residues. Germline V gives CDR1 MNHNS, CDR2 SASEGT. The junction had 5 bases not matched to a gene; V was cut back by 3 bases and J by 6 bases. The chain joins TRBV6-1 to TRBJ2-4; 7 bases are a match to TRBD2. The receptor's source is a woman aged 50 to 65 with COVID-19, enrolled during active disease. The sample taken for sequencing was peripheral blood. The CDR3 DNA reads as TGTGCCAGCAGTGAGGGAGGGATTCTAAACATTCAGTACTTC. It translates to CASSEGGILNIQYF.